At least ten counts were recorded for the clone carrying this T cell receptor beta chain. This sample was included in a study of shared clonotypes between healthy human individuals. Generated by immunoSEQ multiplex PCR, the TCRdb table keeps only in-frame clones and is missing some. The sample includes 950,000 to 1,300,000 clones, roughly 70% of them seen just once. The length of the CDR3 is 13 residues. The V gene's germline CDR1 is SGHNT and CDR2 YYREEE (reference sequence). Trimming removed 4 bases at V and 3 bases at J, with 11 bases between. What was sequenced was memory CD4+ T cells sorted from blood. Subset reported: CD45RA-negative fraction. The genes are TRBV5-4 and TRBJ2-7; the D is unclear. The source of this sequence is a man between 18 and 29 years old in good health. The CDR3 loop is CASSMDGVYEQYF. CDR3 DNA: TGTGCCAGCAGCATGGACGGCGTCTACGAGCAGTACTTC.